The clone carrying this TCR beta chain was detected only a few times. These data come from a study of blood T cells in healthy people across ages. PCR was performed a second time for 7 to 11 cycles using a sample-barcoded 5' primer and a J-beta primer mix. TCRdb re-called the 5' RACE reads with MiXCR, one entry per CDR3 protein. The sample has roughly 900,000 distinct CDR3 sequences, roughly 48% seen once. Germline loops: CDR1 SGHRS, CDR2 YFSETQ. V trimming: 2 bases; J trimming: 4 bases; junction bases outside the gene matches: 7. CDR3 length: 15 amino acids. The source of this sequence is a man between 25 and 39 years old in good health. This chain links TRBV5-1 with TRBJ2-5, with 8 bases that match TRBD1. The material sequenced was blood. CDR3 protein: CASSFGQGRVETQYF. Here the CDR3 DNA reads TGCGCCAGCAGCTTCGGACAGGGTAGGGTAGAGACCCAGTACTTC.